This TCR beta chain was captured by sequencing in a study of early T cells in non-severe SARS-CoV-2 infection. Study-level information: The authors sequenced bulk RNA from unsorted whole blood, leaving chains unpaired.

The germline CDR1 and CDR2 sequences are SGHTA and FQGTGA. V lost 5 bases and J lost 4, with 9 bases in between. The CDR3 sequence is 13 residues long. Attachment of unique molecular identifiers to individual cDNA molecules was performed. From the 5' RACE reads, TCRdb called clonotypes with MiXCR, one entry per CDR3 protein. The table has about 56,000 distinct CDR3 sequences, over 12% seen once. The sample holds many counts of this clonotype. This material consisted of whole blood, taken at baseline. This sequence joins TRBV7-3 and TRBJ2-1; D might be TRBD1 (5 bases). The sequence came from an adult who was a healthcare worker with PCR-confirmed SARS-CoV-2 infection or an uninfected control (not recorded which). The CDR3 DNA sequence: TGTGCCAGCAGCGCAGACAGTTACAATGAGCAGTTCTTC. Its translation is CASSADSYNEQFF.